This TCR beta chain was observed in a study of T cell responses to AZD1222 COVID-19 vaccine. The V gene's germline CDR1 is MNHEY and CDR2 SVGAGI. Trimming removed 6 bases at V and 3 bases at J, with 6 bases between. The CDR3 spans 11 residues. Study-wide findings and caveats: Spike-specific TCR depth and breadth grew after two AZD1222 doses.

Note on this clone: What it recognizes is unknown.

TCRdb's table, derived via immunoSEQ multiplex PCR, lists solely in-frame clones and lacks some. The sample has about 170,000 clones, just over 90% seen once. The V and J genes are TRBV6-5 and TRBJ2-7; no reliable D call. The sample here was peripheral blood, taken on day 0 of AZD1222 vaccination. This receptor was identified in an adult in good health. The CDR3 region is CASSNGYEQYF. In DNA form, the CDR3 reads TGTGCCAGCAGCAACGGCTACGAGCAGTACTTC.